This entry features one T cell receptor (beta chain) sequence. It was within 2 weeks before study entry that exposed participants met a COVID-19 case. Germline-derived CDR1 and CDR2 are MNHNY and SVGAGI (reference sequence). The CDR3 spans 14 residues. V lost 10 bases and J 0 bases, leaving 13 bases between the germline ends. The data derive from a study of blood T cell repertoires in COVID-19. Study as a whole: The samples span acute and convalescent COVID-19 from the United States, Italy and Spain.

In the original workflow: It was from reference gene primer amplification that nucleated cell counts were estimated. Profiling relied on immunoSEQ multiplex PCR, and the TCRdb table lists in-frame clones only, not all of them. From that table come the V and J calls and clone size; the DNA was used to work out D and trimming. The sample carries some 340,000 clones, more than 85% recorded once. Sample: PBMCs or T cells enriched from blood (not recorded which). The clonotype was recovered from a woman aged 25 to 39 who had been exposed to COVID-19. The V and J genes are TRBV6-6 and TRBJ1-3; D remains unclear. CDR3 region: CANATGSSGNTIYF. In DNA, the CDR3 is TGTGCCAACGCTACCGGTAGCTCTGGAAACACCATATATTTT.